These T cell receptor beta chains were read from a single sample in a study of shared clonotypes between healthy human individuals. Method: immunoSEQ multiplex PCR; TCRdb's copy keeps in-frame clones and lacks some. Counted here are about 2.1 million clones, 85% to 95% occurring once; the ten biggest clones make up around 1.8%. The sample comprised naive CD8+ T cells from PBMCs. These TCRs come from a man younger than 35 in good health. Some clones in this sample may be carry-over from other donors' samples. Each CDR3 is given with its conserved first and last residue. A D gene is named only where the DNA matches it firmly. Clone size, where shown, is once, few, many, or a class for clones that have expanded.

TRBJ1-2 NA TRBV28 TRBD1 TGTGCCAGCAGAACCGGAACAGGGGGCTTCTATGGCTACACCTTC CASRTGTGGFYGYTF
TRBJ2-2 NA TRBV4-1 TRBD1 TGCGCCAGCAGCCGGGGACAGGACACCGGGGAGCTGTTTTTT CASSRGQDTGELFF
TRBJ2-7 NA TRBV5-6 NA TGTGCCAGCAGCTTCGGGCGGTCCTACGAGCAGTACTTC CASSFGRSYEQYF
TRBJ1-6 NA TRBV4-1 NA TGCGCCAGCAGCCAAGTGTTGGGGGGAATCAATTCACCCCTCCACTTT CASSQVLGGINSPLHF
TRBJ2-1 NA TRBV28 NA TGTGCCAGCAGTTTGTGGTTGAGCTCCTACAATGAGCAGTTCTTC CASSLWLSSYNEQFF
TRBJ1-1 NA TRBV6-6 NA TGTGCCAGCAGTTCCAACTTTGGTATTGGAACTGAAGCTTTCTTT CASSSNFGIGTEAFF
TRBJ2-7 NA TRBV12-5 TRBD1 TGTGCTAGTGGCCCAGGGGGAATCTACGAGCAGTACTTC CASGPGGIYEQYF
TRBJ2-6 NA TRBV5-4 NA TGTGCCAGCAGATGGTGGGGGGACCCTTCCGTCCTGACTTTC CASRWWGDPSVLTF
TRBJ1-2 NA TRBV30 NA TGTGCCTGGAGTGTACGGGGATTTGGGGCTAGCTATGGCTACACCTTC CAWSVRGFGASYGYTF
TRBJ1-1 NA TRBV7-6 NA TGTGCCAGCAGCTTAGAGGCGGGTACAAACACTGAAGCTTTCTTT CASSLEAGTNTEAFF
TRBJ1-1 few TRBV6-5 NA TGTGCCAGCAGCCAATACAGGAACACTGAAGCTTTCTTT CASSQYRNTEAFF
TRBJ2-7 NA TRBV30 NA TGTGCCTGGAGGATCCGGGACTCCAACTCCTACGAGCAGTACTTC CAWRIRDSNSYEQYF
TRBJ1-5 NA TRBV28 NA TGTGCCAGCAGTTCTGTTCAGCCCCAGCATTTT CASSSVQPQHF
TRBJ2-2 NA TRBV10-1 NA TGCGCCAGCAGTAGCATGTCTGGGACCGGGGAGCTGTTTTTT CASSSMSGTGELFF
TRBJ1-2 NA TRBV19 NA TGTGCCAGTATGGGGGTCTATGGCTACACCTTC CASMGVYGYTF
TRBJ1-2 NA TRBV5-1 NA TGCGCCAGCAGCTCCAACGGGGCAACTCGGACGGTGGGCTACACCTTC CASSSNGATRTVGYTF
TRBJ2-7 NA TRBV11-2 NA TGTGCCAGCAGCTTAGTTTTCGGGAGCTCCTACGAGCAGTACTTC CASSLVFGSSYEQYF
TRBJ2-5 NA TRBV25-1 TRBD1 TGTGCCAGCAGTGGACAGGGAGTGGGGGAGACCCAGTACTTC CASSGQGVGETQYF
TRBJ2-2 NA TRBV9 NA TGTGCCAGCAGCGGGCCTCTCCTAAGGGAGGCCGCGCGGACCGGGGAGCTGTTTTTT CASSGPLLREAARTGELFF
TRBJ2-1 NA TRBV7-2 NA TGTGCCAGCAGCTTAGTTGCGGACTACAATGAGCAGTTCTTC CASSLVADYNEQFF
TRBJ1-3 NA TRBV6-1 NA TGTGCCAGCAGTGAACGCTCCAGCTTTGGAAACACCATATATTTT CASSERSSFGNTIYF
TRBJ1-1 few TRBV19 NA TGTGCCAGTAGTATGTACAGGAACACTGAAGCTTTCTTT CASSMYRNTEAFF
TRBJ2-3 NA TRBV28 NA TGTGCCAGCAGTCCCCCTGATAGGAACTCGAGGGAAGATACGCAGTATTTT CASSPPDRNSREDTQYF
TRBJ2-1 NA TRBV7-9 NA TGTGCCAGCAGCCCCCTCGGGCCCAATGAGCAGTTCTTC CASSPLGPNEQFF
TRBJ2-1 many TRBV4-3 TRBD2 TGCGCCAGCAGCCGATCTCTCGGGGGGATCCGTGAGCAGTTCTTC CASSRSLGGIREQFF
TRBJ2-7 NA TRBV5-1 NA TGCGCCAGCAGCACCCGACAAAGAGGGGGACTTAGCTACGAGCAGTACTTC CASSTRQRGGLSYEQYF
TRBJ1-6 NA TRBV4-3 NA TGCGCCAGCAGCCGCCTATTGCCCGACAGGCCAGAGGGGGTTTCACCCCTCCACTTT CASSRLLPDRPEGVSPLHF
TRBJ1-1 NA TRBV11-2 TRBD1 TGTGCCAGCAGCCGCCTTATAGGACAGGGGGCGCTTCGCCGTGAAGCTTTCTTT CASSRLIGQGALRREAFF
TRBJ1-1 NA TRBV19 NA TGTGCCAGTAGTGAGCCGGGGAACACTGAAGCTTTCTTT CASSEPGNTEAFF
TRBJ1-5 few TRBV19 TRBD1 TGTGCCAGTGCGGACAGGGGTTATAATCAGCCCCAGCATTTT CASADRGYNQPQHF
TRBJ2-7 once TRBV5-8 NA TGTGCCAGCAGCTTACGGGACATCTACTACGAGCAGTACTTC CASSLRDIYYEQYF